Listed below are T cell receptor beta chains from one sample, sequenced in a study of blood T cell repertoires in COVID-19. Profiled with immunoSEQ multiplex PCR; TCRdb holds only in-frame clones, not every one. Found here are approximately 97,000 clones, 91% of them singletons; the top ten hold roughly 4.5%. Sequenced: peripheral blood. The receptors were gathered from a man between 18 and 29 years old with acute or convalescent COVID-19. The CDR3 runs from the conserved cysteine through the conserved F or W. The order of the fields is V gene, clone size, J gene, D gene, CDR3 length, CDR3 protein, CDR3 DNA. A D gene is named only where the DNA matches it firmly. Clone size is shown for a subset of rows, as once, few, many or a class of expanded clone.

v_gene: TRBV24-1
abundance: -
j_gene: TRBJ1-5
d_gene: -
len: 14
CDR3aa: CATSRWQGKQPQHF
CDR3nt: TGTGCCACCAGTCGGTGGCAGGGGAAACAGCCCCAGCATTTT

v_gene: TRBV5-1
abundance: -
j_gene: TRBJ1-1
d_gene: -
len: 14
CDR3aa: CASTLGGTNTEAFF
CDR3nt: TGCGCCAGCACTTTGGGGGGTACTAACACTGAAGCTTTCTTT

v_gene: TRBV11-2
abundance: once
j_gene: TRBJ1-1
d_gene: -
len: 15
CDR3aa: CASSPLDRGNTEAFF
CDR3nt: TGTGCCAGCAGCCCCCTCGATCGGGGGAACACTGAAGCTTTCTTT

v_gene: TRBV7-8
abundance: -
j_gene: TRBJ2-3
d_gene: TRBD2
len: 16
CDR3aa: CASSQPWGLGGDTQYF
CDR3nt: TGTGCCAGCAGCCAGCCGTGGGGACTAGGAGGGGATACGCAGTATTTT

v_gene: TRBV4-1
abundance: -
j_gene: TRBJ1-2
d_gene: TRBD1
len: 16
CDR3aa: CASSQEVGTVLYGYTF
CDR3nt: TGCGCCAGCAGCCAAGAGGTCGGGACAGTCCTCTATGGCTACACCTTC

v_gene: TRBV2
abundance: few
j_gene: TRBJ2-3
d_gene: TRBD2
len: 17
CDR3aa: CASSEARLAGGPVTQYF
CDR3nt: TGTGCCAGCAGTGAAGCGCGCCTAGCGGGAGGGCCGGTTACGCAGTATTTT

v_gene: TRBV18
abundance: -
j_gene: TRBJ2-3
d_gene: -
len: 16
CDR3aa: CASSPAPGGGTDTQYF
CDR3nt: TGTGCCAGCTCACCAGCCCCTGGGGGCGGCACAGATACGCAGTATTTT

v_gene: TRBV10-3
abundance: -
j_gene: TRBJ2-1
d_gene: -
len: 13
CDR3aa: CAISGTAPDEQFF
CDR3nt: TGTGCCATCAGTGGGACAGCCCCCGATGAGCAGTTCTTC

v_gene: TRBV30
abundance: -
j_gene: TRBJ1-2
d_gene: -
len: 14
CDR3aa: CAWSHAGAGYGYTF
CDR3nt: TGTGCCTGGAGTCATGCGGGGGCCGGATATGGCTACACCTTC

v_gene: TRBV9
abundance: -
j_gene: TRBJ1-1
d_gene: -
len: 13
CDR3aa: CASSPRGGAEAFF
CDR3nt: TGTGCCAGCAGCCCCCGGGGGGGGGCTGAAGCTTTCTTT

v_gene: TRBV11-2
abundance: -
j_gene: TRBJ2-7
d_gene: TRBD1
len: 16
CDR3aa: CASSWYRDRGIYEQYF
CDR3nt: TGTGCCAGCAGCTGGTACCGGGACAGGGGAATCTACGAGCAGTACTTC

v_gene: TRBV19
abundance: -
j_gene: TRBJ2-5
d_gene: TRBD1
len: 15
CDR3aa: CASSASTGDQETQYF
CDR3nt: TGTGCCAGTAGTGCATCGACAGGGGACCAAGAGACCCAGTACTTC

v_gene: TRBV11-2
abundance: -
j_gene: TRBJ2-1
d_gene: -
len: 14
CDR3aa: CASSPLRTYNEQFF
CDR3nt: TGTGCCAGCAGCCCCCTTAGGACTTACAATGAGCAGTTCTTC

v_gene: TRBV30
abundance: once
j_gene: TRBJ2-1
d_gene: TRBD2
len: 13
CDR3aa: CAWSGPGGNEQFF
CDR3nt: TGTGCCTGGAGTGGACCGGGGGGCAATGAGCAGTTCTTC

v_gene: TRBV30
abundance: -
j_gene: TRBJ1-2
d_gene: -
len: 13
CDR3aa: CAWSIQQGDGYTF
CDR3nt: TGTGCCTGGAGCATACAACAGGGCGATGGCTACACCTTC

v_gene: TRBV11-2
abundance: -
j_gene: TRBJ2-2
d_gene: TRBD1
len: 15
CDR3aa: CASSRDRGGTGELFF
CDR3nt: TGTGCCAGCAGCCGGGACAGGGGGGGTACCGGGGAGCTGTTTTTT

v_gene: TRBV5-1
abundance: -
j_gene: TRBJ1-1
d_gene: -
len: 12
CDR3aa: CASSRSNTEAFF
CDR3nt: TGCGCCAGCAGTAGATCGAACACTGAAGCTTTCTTT

v_gene: TRBV6-5
abundance: -
j_gene: TRBJ2-3
d_gene: -
len: 15
CDR3aa: CASTRGRGRTDTQYF
CDR3nt: TGTGCCAGCACCCGAGGGCGGGGGCGCACAGATACGCAGTATTTT

v_gene: TRBV7-2
abundance: -
j_gene: TRBJ2-5
d_gene: -
len: 15
CDR3aa: CASSLFRQTKETQYF
CDR3nt: TGTGCCAGCAGCTTGTTCCGACAAACCAAAGAGACCCAGTACTTC

v_gene: TRBV7-9
abundance: few
j_gene: TRBJ1-3
d_gene: -
len: 15
CDR3aa: CASSPQGGAGNTIYF
CDR3nt: TGTGCCAGCAGCCCCCAGGGTGGGGCTGGAAACACCATATATTTT

v_gene: TRBV5-1
abundance: -
j_gene: TRBJ2-1
d_gene: -
len: 14
CDR3aa: CASSLPSSYNEQFF
CDR3nt: TGCGCCAGCAGCTTGCCGAGCTCCTACAATGAGCAGTTCTTC

v_gene: TRBV6-1
abundance: -
j_gene: TRBJ2-3
d_gene: TRBD1
len: 15
CDR3aa: CASSEGTGGEDTQYF
CDR3nt: TGTGCCAGCAGTGAAGGGACAGGGGGAGAAGATACGCAGTATTTT

v_gene: TRBV10-2
abundance: -
j_gene: TRBJ1-2
d_gene: -
len: 13
CDR3aa: CASSLSRESGYTF
CDR3nt: TGCGCCAGCAGCCTTTCCAGGGAATCTGGCTACACCTTC

v_gene: TRBV11-2
abundance: -
j_gene: TRBJ1-5
d_gene: -
len: 15
CDR3aa: CASSLSQGPNQPQHF
CDR3nt: TGTGCCAGCAGCTTAAGTCAGGGCCCCAATCAGCCCCAGCATTTT

v_gene: TRBV9
abundance: -
j_gene: TRBJ1-3
d_gene: -
len: 14
CDR3aa: CASSVRGSGNTIYF
CDR3nt: TGTGCCAGCAGCGTAAGGGGGTCTGGAAACACCATATATTTT

v_gene: TRBV5-1
abundance: -
j_gene: TRBJ2-2
d_gene: TRBD1
len: 16
CDR3aa: CASSPGQVRNTGELFF
CDR3nt: TGCGCCAGCAGCCCAGGACAGGTGCGGAACACCGGGGAGCTGTTTTTT

v_gene: TRBV4-2
abundance: -
j_gene: TRBJ1-5
d_gene: -
len: 17
CDR3aa: CASSQDSITPQNQPQHF
CDR3nt: TGTGCCAGCAGCCAAGATAGTATAACCCCACAGAATCAGCCCCAGCATTTT

v_gene: TRBV18
abundance: -
j_gene: TRBJ1-2
d_gene: TRBD1
len: 17
CDR3aa: CASSPRRTGDWDYGYTF
CDR3nt: TGTGCCAGCTCACCACGGCGGACAGGGGATTGGGACTATGGCTACACCTTC

v_gene: TRBV5-6
abundance: few
j_gene: TRBJ2-3
d_gene: TRBD1
len: 16
CDR3aa: CASSLRDRGERATQYF
CDR3nt: TGTGCCAGCAGCTTGCGGGACAGAGGGGAGAGAGCTACGCAGTATTTT

v_gene: TRBV4-1
abundance: -
j_gene: TRBJ2-5
d_gene: TRBD2
len: 17
CDR3aa: CASSQSVAGAAMRTQYF
CDR3nt: TGCGCCAGCAGCCAATCCGTAGCGGGGGCGGCTATGAGGACCCAGTACTTC

v_gene: TRBV6-2/TRBV6-3
abundance: once
j_gene: TRBJ2-1
d_gene: TRBD2
len: 21
CDR3aa: CASSYPRTSGRANFSYNEQFF
CDR3nt: TGTGCCAGCAGTTACCCGAGGACTAGCGGGAGGGCCAACTTCTCCTACAATGAGCAGTTCTTC

v_gene: TRBV7-2
abundance: -
j_gene: TRBJ2-7
d_gene: -
len: 14
CDR3aa: CASSADSNSYEQYF
CDR3nt: TGTGCCAGCAGCGCAGACAGTAATTCCTACGAGCAGTACTTC

v_gene: TRBV27
abundance: -
j_gene: TRBJ2-7
d_gene: -
len: 13
CDR3aa: CASGPGELDEQYF
CDR3nt: TGTGCCAGCGGCCCCGGGGAGCTCGACGAGCAGTACTTC

v_gene: TRBV29-1
abundance: -
j_gene: TRBJ1-1
d_gene: -
len: 16
CDR3aa: CSVEDLRLAGNTEAFF
CDR3nt: TGCAGCGTTGAAGATTTAAGGTTGGCAGGGAACACTGAAGCTTTCTTT

v_gene: TRBV13
abundance: once
j_gene: TRBJ2-1
d_gene: -
len: 14
CDR3aa: CASSLGGRYNEQFF
CDR3nt: TGTGCCAGCAGCTTGGGGGGGCGTTACAATGAGCAGTTCTTC